A selection of T cell receptor beta chains follows, all from one sample in a study of cytomegalovirus exposure and HLA in healthy donors. Measured with immunoSEQ multiplex PCR; TCRdb has only the in-frame clones, and not every one. The profile shows 60,000 to 75,000 clones, roughly 74% of them singletons. Sequenced: PBMCs. The receptors derive from a woman aged 25 to 39 in good health and CMV-seropositive. CDR3s include the opening cysteine and the closing phenylalanine or tryptophan. The order of the fields is D gene, V gene, J gene, clone size, CDR3 protein, CDR3 DNA. D genes are given only for firm matches. The size of a clone is reported for some rows only, either as once, few or many, or as a class for expanded clones.

d_call: TRBD1
v_call: TRBV2
j_call: TRBJ1-5
clone_size: .
cdr3_aa: CASRTQGNSNQPQHF
cdr3_nt: TGTGCCAGCAGGACACAGGGGAATAGCAATCAGCCCCAGCATTTT

d_call: TRBD2
v_call: TRBV7-2
j_call: TRBJ2-7
clone_size: .
cdr3_aa: CASSGSGTSGEQYF
cdr3_nt: TGTGCCAGCAGCGGGTCCGGGACTAGCGGCGAGCAGTACTTC

d_call: .
v_call: TRBV30
j_call: TRBJ1-5
clone_size: .
cdr3_aa: CAWSTGLGNQPQHF
cdr3_nt: TGTGCCTGGAGCACAGGGTTGGGGAACCAGCCCCAGCATTTT

d_call: TRBD2
v_call: TRBV25-1
j_call: TRBJ2-7
clone_size: .
cdr3_aa: CASHGTSGRALLEQYF
cdr3_nt: TGTGCCTCCCACGGGACTAGCGGGAGGGCCTTACTCGAGCAGTACTTC

d_call: TRBD2
v_call: TRBV30
j_call: TRBJ2-1
clone_size: once
cdr3_aa: CAWAGTSGWNEQFF
cdr3_nt: TGTGCCTGGGCCGGGACTAGCGGGTGGAATGAGCAGTTCTTC

d_call: TRBD2
v_call: TRBV7-2
j_call: TRBJ2-1
clone_size: .
cdr3_aa: CASRSTREYEQFF
cdr3_nt: TGTGCCAGCAGGTCAACGCGGGAGTATGAGCAGTTCTTC

d_call: .
v_call: TRBV28
j_call: TRBJ1-2
clone_size: few
cdr3_aa: CASSTTWTQNYGYTF
cdr3_nt: TGTGCCAGCAGTACAACCTGGACACAGAACTATGGCTACACCTTC

d_call: TRBD1
v_call: TRBV28
j_call: TRBJ1-5
clone_size: .
cdr3_aa: CASSLQGWNQPQHF
cdr3_nt: TGTGCCAGCAGCTTACAGGGGTGGAATCAGCCCCAGCATTTT

d_call: .
v_call: TRBV7-9
j_call: TRBJ1-5
clone_size: .
cdr3_aa: CASSLGGPGPQHF
cdr3_nt: TGTGCCAGCAGCTTAGGTGGTCCAGGGCCTCAGCATTTT

d_call: .
v_call: TRBV10-3
j_call: TRBJ2-7
clone_size: .
cdr3_aa: CAISEPTGFHYEQYF
cdr3_nt: TGTGCCATCAGTGAGCCCACAGGGTTCCACTACGAGCAGTACTTC

d_call: TRBD2
v_call: TRBV7-7
j_call: TRBJ2-1
clone_size: .
cdr3_aa: CASSSLAGGPYEQFF
cdr3_nt: TGTGCCAGCAGCTCCCTAGCGGGAGGGCCGTATGAGCAGTTCTTC

d_call: .
v_call: TRBV7-9
j_call: TRBJ1-5
clone_size: .
cdr3_aa: CASSLAGVNQPQHF
cdr3_nt: TGTGCCAGCAGCTTAGCGGGCGTGAATCAGCCCCAGCATTTT

d_call: .
v_call: TRBV5-6
j_call: TRBJ2-7
clone_size: .
cdr3_aa: CASWSGVSYEQYF
cdr3_nt: TGTGCCAGCTGGTCGGGGGTCTCCTACGAGCAGTACTTC

d_call: TRBD2
v_call: TRBV19
j_call: TRBJ2-1
clone_size: .
cdr3_aa: CASSWTSGAQFF
cdr3_nt: TGTGCCAGTAGCTGGACTAGCGGTGCTCAATTCTTC

d_call: .
v_call: TRBV19
j_call: TRBJ2-2
clone_size: .
cdr3_aa: CASSISTGELFF
cdr3_nt: TGTGCCAGTAGTATTAGTACCGGGGAGCTGTTTTTT

d_call: .
v_call: TRBV28
j_call: TRBJ1-1
clone_size: .
cdr3_aa: CASSPGDTEAFF
cdr3_nt: TGTGCCAGCAGCCCAGGGGACACTGAAGCTTTCTTT

d_call: .
v_call: TRBV11-3
j_call: TRBJ1-1
clone_size: once
cdr3_aa: CASSQTTGGGEAFF
cdr3_nt: TGTGCCAGCAGCCAAACGACAGGTGGTGGTGAAGCTTTCTTT

d_call: .
v_call: TRBV19
j_call: TRBJ1-4
clone_size: .
cdr3_aa: CASRKGDEKLFF
cdr3_nt: TGTGCCAGTAGAAAGGGGGACGAAAAACTGTTTTTT

d_call: TRBD1
v_call: TRBV18
j_call: TRBJ1-1
clone_size: .
cdr3_aa: CASSLLTGDPTEAFF
cdr3_nt: TGTGCCAGCTCACTCCTGACAGGGGACCCGACTGAAGCTTTCTTT

d_call: .
v_call: TRBV2
j_call: TRBJ1-5
clone_size: .
cdr3_aa: CASARRDQPQHF
cdr3_nt: TGTGCCAGCGCCCGTCGGGATCAGCCCCAGCATTTT

d_call: .
v_call: TRBV5-1
j_call: TRBJ1-1
clone_size: .
cdr3_aa: CASSLGDSENTEAFF
cdr3_nt: TGCGCCAGCAGCTTGGGAGACAGTGAAAACACTGAAGCTTTCTTT

d_call: .
v_call: TRBV30
j_call: TRBJ2-5
clone_size: .
cdr3_aa: CAVTGLLETQYF
cdr3_nt: TGTGCCGTCACAGGGCTTCTGGAGACCCAGTACTTC

d_call: .
v_call: TRBV25-1
j_call: TRBJ2-5
clone_size: .
cdr3_aa: CASSSASKQETQYF
cdr3_nt: TGTGCCAGCAGTTCTGCTAGCAAACAAGAGACCCAGTACTTC

d_call: .
v_call: TRBV10-2
j_call: TRBJ1-2
clone_size: .
cdr3_aa: CASRTDTSMWTF
cdr3_nt: TGCGCCAGCAGGACGGACACCTCAATGTGGACCTTC

d_call: .
v_call: TRBV7-2
j_call: TRBJ1-4
clone_size: .
cdr3_aa: CASSVGVTNEKLFF
cdr3_nt: TGTGCCAGCAGCGTCGGGGTTACTAATGAAAAACTGTTTTTT

d_call: .
v_call: TRBV30
j_call: TRBJ2-1
clone_size: .
cdr3_aa: CAWSVVGEQFF
cdr3_nt: TGTGCCTGGAGTGTGGTGGGCGAGCAGTTCTTC

d_call: .
v_call: TRBV7-9
j_call: TRBJ1-4
clone_size: .
cdr3_aa: CASSPGGGAAEKLFF
cdr3_nt: TGTGCCAGCAGCCCCGGTGGGGGGGCGGCCGAAAAACTGTTTTTT

d_call: .
v_call: TRBV10-3
j_call: TRBJ1-5
clone_size: few
cdr3_aa: CAISFRDGEPQHF
cdr3_nt: TGTGCCATCAGTTTCAGGGATGGGGAGCCCCAGCATTTT

d_call: .
v_call: TRBV7-9
j_call: TRBJ2-1
clone_size: .
cdr3_aa: CASSEPGSYNEQFF
cdr3_nt: TGTGCCAGCAGCGAACCGGGCTCCTACAATGAGCAGTTCTTC

d_call: .
v_call: TRBV4-1
j_call: TRBJ1-2
clone_size: medium-sized
cdr3_aa: CASSQDTYNYGYTF
cdr3_nt: TGCGCCAGCAGCCAAGATACCTATAACTATGGCTACACCTTC

d_call: TRBD2
v_call: TRBV29-1
j_call: TRBJ2-1
clone_size: .
cdr3_aa: CSVEALAGEEEQFF
cdr3_nt: TGCAGCGTTGAGGCTCTAGCGGGAGAGGAGGAGCAGTTCTTC

d_call: .
v_call: TRBV6-5
j_call: TRBJ2-1
clone_size: .
cdr3_aa: CASSYDRSHHNEQFF
cdr3_nt: TGTGCCAGCAGTTACGACAGGTCGCACCACAATGAGCAGTTCTTC

d_call: .
v_call: TRBV27
j_call: TRBJ2-5
clone_size: once
cdr3_aa: CASSRQGVGAQYF
cdr3_nt: TGTGCCAGCAGTCGTCAAGGGGTAGGGGCCCAGTACTTC

d_call: .
v_call: TRBV7-2
j_call: TRBJ2-1
clone_size: once
cdr3_aa: CASNYGQTLPNEQFF
cdr3_nt: TGTGCCAGCAACTATGGACAGACTTTGCCGAATGAGCAGTTCTTC

d_call: .
v_call: TRBV6-5
j_call: TRBJ2-5
clone_size: .
cdr3_aa: CASTPAVRETQYF
cdr3_nt: TGTGCCAGCACCCCCGCGGTCCGGGAGACCCAGTACTTC

d_call: TRBD1
v_call: TRBV28
j_call: TRBJ2-7
clone_size: .
cdr3_aa: CASNVRGRLNEQYF
cdr3_nt: TGTGCCAGCAATGTTAGGGGGCGCCTTAACGAGCAGTACTTC

d_call: TRBD1
v_call: TRBV6-5
j_call: TRBJ1-1
clone_size: once
cdr3_aa: CASSYRDRGSEAFF
cdr3_nt: TGTGCCAGCAGTTACAGGGACAGGGGGTCTGAAGCTTTCTTT

d_call: TRBD2
v_call: TRBV4-1
j_call: TRBJ2-1
clone_size: .
cdr3_aa: CASSLTLTSGRANEQFF
cdr3_nt: TGCGCCAGCAGCCTTACCCTGACTAGCGGGAGGGCCAATGAGCAGTTCTTC

d_call: TRBD2
v_call: TRBV5-4
j_call: TRBJ2-2
clone_size: .
cdr3_aa: CASTLAGAHGELFF
cdr3_nt: TGTGCCAGCACTCTAGCGGGAGCCCACGGGGAGCTGTTTTTT

d_call: .
v_call: TRBV29-1
j_call: TRBJ1-1
clone_size: .
cdr3_aa: CSVLSNTEAFF
cdr3_nt: TGCAGCGTTCTCTCGAACACTGAAGCTTTCTTT

d_call: .
v_call: TRBV2
j_call: TRBJ1-5
clone_size: .
cdr3_aa: CASSELPGTYQPQHF
cdr3_nt: TGTGCCAGCAGTGAACTACCAGGCACCTATCAGCCCCAGCATTTT

d_call: TRBD1
v_call: TRBV10-3
j_call: TRBJ1-2
clone_size: .
cdr3_aa: CAISESDRANYGYTF
cdr3_nt: TGTGCCATCAGTGAGTCGGACAGGGCTAACTATGGCTACACCTTC

d_call: .
v_call: TRBV29-1
j_call: TRBJ1-2
clone_size: .
cdr3_aa: CSVGQGSGSSYGYTF
cdr3_nt: TGCAGCGTTGGGCAGGGGAGTGGAAGTAGTTATGGCTACACCTTC

d_call: .
v_call: TRBV5-1
j_call: TRBJ1-1
clone_size: .
cdr3_aa: CASSFQENTEAFF
cdr3_nt: TGCGCCAGCAGCTTCCAGGAGAACACTGAAGCTTTCTTT